Presented here are 16 T cell receptor beta chains from one specimen sequenced in a study of T cell responses to AZD1222 COVID-19 vaccine. Assay: immunoSEQ multiplex PCR; the TCRdb copy retains only in-frame clones and omits some. The sample lists 130,000 or so clones; under 95% were seen once. This specimen consisted of peripheral blood, obtained 28 days after the second dose of the MenACWY control vaccine. Receptors were obtained from an adult who received the MenACWY meningococcal vaccine as a control.

This clone was picked up a small number of times. The same CDR3 is also encoded by other DNA sequences in this sample. The V call is TRBV28, the J call TRBJ1-5; D remains ambiguous. The CDR3 covers 14 residues. The V end lost 4 bases, the J end lost 0 bases, and 7 bases lay between the germline ends. Germline loops: CDR1 MDHEN, CDR2 SYDVKM. This CDR3 is CASSSGYSNQPQHF. CDR3 bases: TGTGCCAGCAGTTCGGGTTATAGCAATCAGCCCCAGCATTTT.

V usage is TRBV7-3 and J usage is TRBJ2-1; weak D call: TRBD2 (5 bases). The germline V gene has CDR1 SGHTA and CDR2 FQGTGA. The CDR3 has 14 amino acids. Trimming took off 0 bases at V and 6 bases at J, with 9 bases between the two ends. The CDR3 spells CASSLTGRANEQFF. The CDR3 DNA is TGTGCCAGCAGCTTAACAGGGAGAGCCAATGAGCAGTTCTTC.

The CDR3 region is CASSYSSQGSNEQYF. The CDR3 DNA reads TGTGCCAGCAGTTACTCGAGCCAGGGGAGCAACGAGCAGTACTTC. The rearrangement uses TRBV6-6 and TRBJ2-7; tentative D call: TRBD1 (6 bases). The CDR3 runs to 15 residues. The V end was cut by 0 bases, the J end by 5 bases, with 14 bases between. The V gene's germline CDR1 is MNHNY and CDR2 SVGAGI (reference sequence).

The chain joins TRBV19 to TRBJ1-4; D not certain. Germline V gene sequence: CDR1 LNHDA, CDR2 SQIVND (reference sequence). There are 13 residues in the CDR3. V shed 8 bases and J shed 2 bases, with 9 bases lying between them. CDR3 region: CASSTGTNEKLFF. In nucleotides, the CDR3 is TGTGCCAGTTCTACTGGGACTAATGAAAAACTGTTTTTT.

V usage is TRBV7-3 and J usage is TRBJ2-2; the D is unclear. Germline V gene data show CDR1 as SGHTA and CDR2 as FQGTGA. The ends were cut back, 6 bases at V and 4 bases at J, with 12 bases in the middle. The CDR3 runs to 14 residues. Here the CDR3 reads CASRSSGITGELFF. Written as DNA, the CDR3 is TGTGCCAGCAGATCTTCAGGAATCACCGGGGAGCTGTTTTTT.

The J gene is TRBJ2-2, the V gene TRBV6-6, with 14 bases fitting TRBD2. Trimming took 8 bases from V and 6 from J; bases not matched to a gene: 5. CDR1 and CDR2 (germline): MNHNY, SVGAGI (reference sequence). The CDR3 covers 15 residues. CDR3 bases: TGTGCCAGCTGTCAGACTAGCGGGGGGGCCGGGGAGCTGTTTTTT. Translating it yields CASCQTSGGAGELFF.

The chain links TRBV6-2 or TRBV6-3 to TRBJ1-5; a weak D match, TRBD1 (5 bases). This CDR3 comprises 20 residues. Germline values: CDR1 MNHEY, CDR2 SVGEGT. V lost 0 bases and J 0 bases, leaving 21 bases between the germline ends. The CDR3 protein is CASSYSFVGPTQYSNQPQHF. CDR3 DNA sequence: TGTGCCAGCAGTTACTCGTTTGTGGGACCGACTCAATATAGCAATCAGCCCCAGCATTTT.

The CDR3 nucleotides are TGTGCCAGCAGTTTCCTAGGCGGGAGTCGGGAGAATGAGCAGTTCTTC. Amino acids: CASSFLGGSRENEQFF. The chain combines TRBV28 with TRBJ2-1; 7 nucleotides align to TRBD2. Germline values: CDR1 MDHEN, CDR2 SYDVKM. The ends lost 3 bases at V and 7 bases at J; junction bases unmatched: 12. This CDR3 region has 16 residues.

The CDR3 loop reads CASRSSGRVETQYF. The DNA for the CDR3 is TGTGCCAGCAGGTCTAGCGGGAGAGTAGAGACCCAGTACTTC. The rearrangement links TRBV7-2 to TRBJ2-5; 10 bases align to TRBD2. The CDR3 sequence is 14 residues long. CDR1 and CDR2 (germline): SGHTA, FQGNSA. V shed 6 bases and J 4 bases; nucleotides not matched to a gene: 5.

This sequence joins TRBV19 and TRBJ1-1; D not certain. Per the germline V gene, CDR1 is LNHDA and CDR2 is SQIVND (reference sequence). CDR3 length equals 13 residues. Trimming took off 3 bases at V and 3 bases at J, with 8 bases between the two ends. CDR3 in amino acids: CASSISQDTEAFF. CDR3 in DNA: TGTGCCAGTAGTATTAGCCAGGACACTGAAGCTTTCTTT.

This clone was observed a few times. J is TRBJ2-1 and V is TRBV20-1, with D uncertain. Trimming removed 3 bases from V and 5 bases from J, with 14 bases in between. This CDR3 is 14 amino acids long. Germline-derived CDR1 and CDR2 are DFQATT and SNEGSKA (reference sequence). DNA of the CDR3: TGCAGTGCTAGTCTAACTGAGAACCACAATGAGCAGTTCTTC. It encodes CSASLTENHNEQFF.

The rearrangement uses TRBV12-2 and TRBJ2-7; the table calls TRBD1, which could not be checked here. TRBV12-2 is a known pseudogene. CDR3 length: 16 residues. The CDR3 is CASRPHLRDRAYEQYF. DNA of the CDR3: TGTGCAAGTCGCCCCCACCTCCGGGACAGGGCCTACGAGCAGTACTTC.

This chain connects TRBV6-5 to TRBJ2-7, with 7 nucleotides matching TRBD1. The junction had 4 bases not matched to a gene; V was cut back by 5 bases and J by 3 bases. The CDR3 is 13 residues long. CDR1 MNHEY and CDR2 SVGAGI come from the germline V gene. The CDR3 loop reads CASSTRTGYEQYF. The CDR3 bases are TGTGCCAGCAGTACAAGGACAGGCTACGAGCAGTACTTC.

V usage is TRBV6-5 and J usage is TRBJ1-1; a possible D gene is TRBD1 (5 bases). V was trimmed by 6 bases and J by 11 bases, leaving 19 bases between them. This CDR3 is built from 13 residues. In germline, CDR1 is MNHEY, CDR2 SVGAGI. The CDR3 protein is CASRQGTARGAFF. In DNA, the CDR3 is TGTGCCAGCAGACAAGGGACCGCCCGGGGGGCTTTCTTT.

The chain combines TRBV6-5 with TRBJ1-4; D gene unclear. Per the germline V gene, CDR1 is MNHEY and CDR2 is SVGAGI. This CDR3 has 16 amino acids. Trimming removed 0 bases at V and 4 bases at J, with 12 bases between. The DNA of the CDR3 is TGTGCCAGCAGTTACTCAGTGGGAGGGATTAATGAAAAACTGTTTTTT. This codes for CASSYSVGGINEKLFF.

CDR3 nucleotides: TGTGCCAGCAGTTTAGGTGGACTAGCGAGCTACAATGAGCAGTTCTTC. It encodes CASSLGGLASYNEQFF. The V call is TRBV28, the J call TRBJ2-1; TRBD2 agrees at 9 bases. Germline loops: CDR1 MDHEN, CDR2 SYDVKM. V dropped 2 bases and J dropped 3; count of bases not matched to a gene: 5. There are 16 residues in the CDR3.